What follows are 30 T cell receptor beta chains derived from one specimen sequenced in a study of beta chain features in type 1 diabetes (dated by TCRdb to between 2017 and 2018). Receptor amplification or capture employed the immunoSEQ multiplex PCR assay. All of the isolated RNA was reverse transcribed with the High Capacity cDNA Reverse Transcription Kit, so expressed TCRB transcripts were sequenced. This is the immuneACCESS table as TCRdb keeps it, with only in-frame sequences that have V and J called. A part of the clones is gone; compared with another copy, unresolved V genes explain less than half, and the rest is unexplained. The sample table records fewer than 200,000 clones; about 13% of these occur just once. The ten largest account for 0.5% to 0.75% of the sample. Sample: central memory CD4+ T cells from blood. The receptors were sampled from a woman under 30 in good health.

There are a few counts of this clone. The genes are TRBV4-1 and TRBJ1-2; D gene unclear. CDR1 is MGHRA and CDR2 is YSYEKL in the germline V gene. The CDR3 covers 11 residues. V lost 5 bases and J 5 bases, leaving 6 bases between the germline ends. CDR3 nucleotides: TGCGCCAGCAGCGAGTGGTATGGCTACACCTTC. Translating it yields CASSEWYGYTF.

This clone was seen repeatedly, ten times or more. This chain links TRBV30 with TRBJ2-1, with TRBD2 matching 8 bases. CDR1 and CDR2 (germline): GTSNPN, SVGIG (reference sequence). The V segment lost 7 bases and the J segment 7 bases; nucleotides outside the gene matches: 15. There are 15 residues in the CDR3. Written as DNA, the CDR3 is TGTGCCTCTCAGCCAGGACTAGCCTTGGGTAATGAGCAGTTCTTC. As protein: CASQPGLALGNEQFF.

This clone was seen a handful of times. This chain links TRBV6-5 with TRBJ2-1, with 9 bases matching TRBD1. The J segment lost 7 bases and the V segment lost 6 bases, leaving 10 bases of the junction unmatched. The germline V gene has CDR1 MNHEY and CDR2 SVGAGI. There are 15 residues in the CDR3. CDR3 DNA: TGTGCCAGCAGCTCGACAGGGGGAAGGGAAAATGAGCAGTTCTTC. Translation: CASSSTGGRENEQFF.

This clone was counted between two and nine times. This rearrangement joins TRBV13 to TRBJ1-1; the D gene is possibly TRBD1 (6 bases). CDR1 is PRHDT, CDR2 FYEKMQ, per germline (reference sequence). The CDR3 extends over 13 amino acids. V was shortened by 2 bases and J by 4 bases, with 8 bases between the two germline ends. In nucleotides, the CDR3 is TGTGCCAGCAGCTTACGAGGGGGCACTGAAGCTTTCTTT. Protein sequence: CASSLRGGTEAFF.

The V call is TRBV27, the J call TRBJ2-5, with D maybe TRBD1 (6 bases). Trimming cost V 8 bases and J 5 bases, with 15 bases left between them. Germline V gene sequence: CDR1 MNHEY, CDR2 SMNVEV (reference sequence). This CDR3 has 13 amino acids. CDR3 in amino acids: CASQASQGETQYF. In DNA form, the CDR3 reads TGTGCCAGCCAGGCCTCGCAGGGGGAGACCCAGTACTTC.

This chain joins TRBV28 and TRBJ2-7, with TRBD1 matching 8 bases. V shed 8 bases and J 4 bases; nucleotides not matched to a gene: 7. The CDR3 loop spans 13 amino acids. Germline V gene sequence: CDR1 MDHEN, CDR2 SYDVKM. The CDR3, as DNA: TGTGCCAGCCTAGACAGGGGCAGTTACGAGCAGTACTTC. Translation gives CASLDRGSYEQYF.

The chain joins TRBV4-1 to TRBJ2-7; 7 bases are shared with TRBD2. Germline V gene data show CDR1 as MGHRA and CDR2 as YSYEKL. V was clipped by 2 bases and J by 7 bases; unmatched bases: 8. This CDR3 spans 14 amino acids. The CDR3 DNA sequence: TGCGCCAGCAGCCAAAGATCCCCCGGGGGGGAGCAGTACTTC. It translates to CASSQRSPGGEQYF.

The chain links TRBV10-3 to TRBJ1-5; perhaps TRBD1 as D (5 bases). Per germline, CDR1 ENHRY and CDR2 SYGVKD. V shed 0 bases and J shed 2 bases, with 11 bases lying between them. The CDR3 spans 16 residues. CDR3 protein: CAISESGVRGNQPQHF. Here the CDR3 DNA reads TGTGCCATCAGTGAGTCAGGGGTAAGAGGCAATCAGCCCCAGCATTTT.

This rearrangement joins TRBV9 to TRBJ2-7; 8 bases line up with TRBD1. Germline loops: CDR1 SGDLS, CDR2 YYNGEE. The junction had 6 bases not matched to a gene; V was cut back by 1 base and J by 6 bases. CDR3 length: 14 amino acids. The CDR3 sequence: CASSVLQGAGEQYF. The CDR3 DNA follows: TGTGCCAGCAGCGTACTGCAGGGGGCGGGCGAGCAGTACTTC.

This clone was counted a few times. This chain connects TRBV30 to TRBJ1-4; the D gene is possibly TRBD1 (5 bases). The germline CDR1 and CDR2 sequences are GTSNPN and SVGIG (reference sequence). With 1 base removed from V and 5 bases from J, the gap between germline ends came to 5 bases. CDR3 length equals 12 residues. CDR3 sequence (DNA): TGTGCCTGGAGTGAGGGGAATGAAAAACTGTTTTTT. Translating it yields CAWSEGNEKLFF.

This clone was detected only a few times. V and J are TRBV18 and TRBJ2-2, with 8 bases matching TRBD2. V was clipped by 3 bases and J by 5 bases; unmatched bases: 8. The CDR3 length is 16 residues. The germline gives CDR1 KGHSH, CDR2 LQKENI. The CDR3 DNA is TGTGCCAGCTCACCTCGGCAGCGGGAGAGTACCGGGGAGCTGTTTTTT. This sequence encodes CASSPRQRESTGELFF.

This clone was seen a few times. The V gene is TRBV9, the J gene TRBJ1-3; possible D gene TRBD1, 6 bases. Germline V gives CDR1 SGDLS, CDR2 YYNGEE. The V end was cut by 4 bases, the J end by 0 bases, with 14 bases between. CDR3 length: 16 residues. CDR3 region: CASSSTDRASGNTIYF. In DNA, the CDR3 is TGTGCCAGCAGCTCTACGGACAGAGCCTCTGGAAACACCATATATTTT.

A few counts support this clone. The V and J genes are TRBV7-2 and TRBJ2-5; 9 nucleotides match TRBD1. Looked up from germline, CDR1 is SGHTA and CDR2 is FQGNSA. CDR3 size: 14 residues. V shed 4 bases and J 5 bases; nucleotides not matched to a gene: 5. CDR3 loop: CASSSNRGQETQYF. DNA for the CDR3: TGTGCCAGCAGCTCCAACAGGGGGCAGGAGACCCAGTACTTC.

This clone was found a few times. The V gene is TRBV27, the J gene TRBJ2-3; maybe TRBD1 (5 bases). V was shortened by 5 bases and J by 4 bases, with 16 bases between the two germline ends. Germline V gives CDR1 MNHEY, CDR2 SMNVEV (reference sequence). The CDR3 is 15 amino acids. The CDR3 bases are TGTGCCAGCAGTAACCCCCCTTGGGGCGCAGATACGCAGTATTTT. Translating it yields CASSNPPWGADTQYF.

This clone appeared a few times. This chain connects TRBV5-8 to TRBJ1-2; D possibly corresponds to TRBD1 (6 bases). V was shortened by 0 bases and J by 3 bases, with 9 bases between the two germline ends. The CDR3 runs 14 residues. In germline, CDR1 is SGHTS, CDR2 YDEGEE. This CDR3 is CASSLVSGDYGYTF. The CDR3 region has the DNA TGTGCCAGCAGCTTGGTATCAGGGGACTATGGCTACACCTTC.

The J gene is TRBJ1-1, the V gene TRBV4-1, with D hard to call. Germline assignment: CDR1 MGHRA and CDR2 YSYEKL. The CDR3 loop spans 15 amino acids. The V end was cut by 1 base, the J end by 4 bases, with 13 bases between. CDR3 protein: CASSQALYVATEAFF. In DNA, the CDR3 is TGCGCCAGCAGCCAAGCCCTTTATGTAGCCACTGAAGCTTTCTTT.

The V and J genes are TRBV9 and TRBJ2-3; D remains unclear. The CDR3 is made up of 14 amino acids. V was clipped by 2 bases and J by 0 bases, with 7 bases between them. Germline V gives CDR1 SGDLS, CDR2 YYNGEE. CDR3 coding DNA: TGTGCCAGCAGCGTCTCTTCTAGCACAGATACGCAGTATTTT. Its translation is CASSVSSSTDTQYF.

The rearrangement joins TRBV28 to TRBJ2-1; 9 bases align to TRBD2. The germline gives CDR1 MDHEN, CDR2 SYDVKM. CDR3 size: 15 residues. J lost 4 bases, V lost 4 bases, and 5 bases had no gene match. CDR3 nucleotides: TGTGCCAGCAGTTCTGGGCTAGCGGGGTACAATGAGCAGTTCTTC. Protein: CASSSGLAGYNEQFF.

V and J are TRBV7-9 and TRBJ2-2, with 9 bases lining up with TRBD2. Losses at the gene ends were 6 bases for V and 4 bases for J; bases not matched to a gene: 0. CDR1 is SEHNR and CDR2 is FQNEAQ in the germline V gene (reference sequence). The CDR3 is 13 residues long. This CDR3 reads CASRAGGTGELFF. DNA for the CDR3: TGTGCCAGCAGAGCGGGAGGCACCGGGGAGCTGTTTTTT.

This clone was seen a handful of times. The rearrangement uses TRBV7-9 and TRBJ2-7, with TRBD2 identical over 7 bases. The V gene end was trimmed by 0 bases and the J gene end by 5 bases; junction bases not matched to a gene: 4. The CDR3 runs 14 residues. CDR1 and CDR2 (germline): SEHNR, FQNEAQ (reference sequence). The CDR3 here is CASSLASGRDEQYF. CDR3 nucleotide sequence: TGTGCCAGCAGCTTAGCTAGCGGGCGCGACGAGCAGTACTTC.

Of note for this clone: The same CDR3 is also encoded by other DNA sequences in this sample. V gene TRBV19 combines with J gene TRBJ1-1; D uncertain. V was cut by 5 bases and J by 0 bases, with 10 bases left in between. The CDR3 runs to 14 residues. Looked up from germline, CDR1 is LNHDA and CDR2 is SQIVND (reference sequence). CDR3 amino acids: CASSPRDLNTEAFF. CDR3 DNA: TGTGCCAGTAGTCCCCGGGATTTGAACACTGAAGCTTTCTTT.

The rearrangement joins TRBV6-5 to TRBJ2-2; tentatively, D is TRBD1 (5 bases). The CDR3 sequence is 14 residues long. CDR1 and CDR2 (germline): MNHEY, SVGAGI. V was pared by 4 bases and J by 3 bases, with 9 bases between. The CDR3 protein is CASSWGADTGELFF. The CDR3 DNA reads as TGTGCCAGCAGTTGGGGCGCGGACACCGGGGAGCTGTTTTTT.

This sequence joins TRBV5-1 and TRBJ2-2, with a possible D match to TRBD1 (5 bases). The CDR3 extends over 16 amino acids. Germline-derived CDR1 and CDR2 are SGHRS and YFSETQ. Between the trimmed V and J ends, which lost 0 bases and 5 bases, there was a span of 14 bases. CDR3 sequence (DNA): TGCGCCAGCAGCTTGGCCTCCAGGGTAGGGACCGGGGAGCTGTTTTTT. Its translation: CASSLASRVGTGELFF.

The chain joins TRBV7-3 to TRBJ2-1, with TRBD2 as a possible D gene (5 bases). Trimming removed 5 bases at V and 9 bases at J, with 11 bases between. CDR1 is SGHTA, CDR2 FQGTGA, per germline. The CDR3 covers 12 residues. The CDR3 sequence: CASSQLGGEQFF. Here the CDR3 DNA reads TGTGCCAGCAGCCAACTAGGCGGTGAGCAGTTCTTC.

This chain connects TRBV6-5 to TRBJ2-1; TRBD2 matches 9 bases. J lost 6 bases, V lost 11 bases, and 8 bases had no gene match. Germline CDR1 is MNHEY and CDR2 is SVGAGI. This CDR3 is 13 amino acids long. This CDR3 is CAVTSGTSNEQFF. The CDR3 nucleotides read TGTGCCGTGACTAGCGGAACGAGCAATGAGCAGTTCTTC.

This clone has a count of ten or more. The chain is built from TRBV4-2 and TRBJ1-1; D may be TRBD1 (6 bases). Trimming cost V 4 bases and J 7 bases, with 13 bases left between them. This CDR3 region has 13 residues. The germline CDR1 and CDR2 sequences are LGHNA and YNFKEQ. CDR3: CASSLGTTVEAFF. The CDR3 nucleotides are TGTGCCAGCAGCCTAGGGACAACCGTTGAAGCTTTCTTT.

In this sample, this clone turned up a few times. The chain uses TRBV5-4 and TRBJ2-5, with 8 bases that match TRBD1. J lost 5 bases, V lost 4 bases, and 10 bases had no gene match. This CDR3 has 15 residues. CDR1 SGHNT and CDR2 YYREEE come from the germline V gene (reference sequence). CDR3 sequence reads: CASSPGQGYSETQYF. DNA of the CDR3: TGTGCCAGCAGCCCTGGACAGGGTTATTCGGAGACCCAGTACTTC. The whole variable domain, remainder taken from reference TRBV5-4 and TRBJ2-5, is ETGVTQSPTHLIKTRGQQVTLRCSSQSGHNTVSWYQQALGQGPQFIFQYYREEENGRGNFPPRFSGLQFPNYSSELNVNALELDDSALYLCASSPGQGYSETQYFGPGTRLLVL.

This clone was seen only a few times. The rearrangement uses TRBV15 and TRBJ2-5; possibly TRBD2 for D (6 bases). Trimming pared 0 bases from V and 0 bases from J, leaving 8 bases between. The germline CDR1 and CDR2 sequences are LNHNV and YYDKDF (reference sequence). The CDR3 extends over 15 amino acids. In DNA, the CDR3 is TGTGCCACCAGCAGAGAGGGGGGATACCAAGAGACCCAGTACTTC. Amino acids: CATSREGGYQETQYF.

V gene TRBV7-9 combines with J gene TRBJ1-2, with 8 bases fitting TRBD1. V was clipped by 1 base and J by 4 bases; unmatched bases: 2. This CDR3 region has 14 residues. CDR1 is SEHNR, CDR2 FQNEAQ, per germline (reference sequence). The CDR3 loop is CASSLDGTGYGYTF. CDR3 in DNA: TGTGCCAGCAGCTTAGACGGGACAGGCTATGGCTACACCTTC.

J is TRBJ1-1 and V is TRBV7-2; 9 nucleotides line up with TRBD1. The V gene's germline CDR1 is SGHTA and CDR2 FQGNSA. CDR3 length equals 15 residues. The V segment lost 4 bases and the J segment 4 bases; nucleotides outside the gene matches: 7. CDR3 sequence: CASSYRDRATTEAFF. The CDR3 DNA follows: TGTGCCAGCAGCTACCGGGACAGGGCGACCACTGAAGCTTTCTTT.